This T cell receptor (beta chain) is drawn from a study of T cell responses to AZD1222 COVID-19 vaccine. The protocol was immunoSEQ multiplex PCR, while the TCRdb copy is restricted to in-frame clones and leaves out a portion. The table has around 78,000 clones, 90% seen once; the top ten hold roughly 1.4%. The germline V and J ends were trimmed by 4 bases and 1 base, with 13 bases remaining between them. The germline V gene encodes CDR1 SGHRS and CDR2 YFSETQ. This CDR3 is 15 amino acids long. The receptor's source is an adult who received the AZD1222 COVID-19 vaccine. Sequenced material: peripheral blood, taken 28 days after the second AZD1222 dose. The chain carries TRBV5-1 and TRBJ2-3; D remains ambiguous. DNA for the CDR3: TGCGCCAGCAGCCCCTCACTAACAGGCACAGATACGCAGTATTTT. Translated: CASSPSLTGTDTQYF.